The present T cell receptor (beta chain) was sequenced within a study of blood T cell repertoires in COVID-19. Study-wide context: The samples span acute and convalescent COVID-19 from the United States, Italy and Spain. T cells, B-cell-depleted T cells, or PBMCs supplied cDNA or gDNA.

The V end lost 2 bases, the J end lost 5 bases, and 7 bases lay between the germline ends. Looked up from germline, CDR1 is LNHDA and CDR2 is SQIVND (reference sequence). This CDR3 spans 12 amino acids. In the original processing: Researchers report that nucleated cell counts were estimated from reference gene primer amplification. Profiling relied on immunoSEQ multiplex PCR, and the TCRdb table lists in-frame clones only, not all of them. That table is the source of V, J and clone size, and D and trimming were worked out from the DNA. Of 100,000 or so clones listed, roughly 89% are singletons. V gene TRBV19 combines with J gene TRBJ2-7; tentatively, D is TRBD2 (5 bases). The sequence derives from a man between 65 and 85 years old with acute or convalescent COVID-19. The sequencing input was peripheral blood. This CDR3 is CASSIHGDEQYF. The CDR3 nucleotides read TGTGCCAGTAGTATACACGGGGACGAGCAGTACTTC.